Listed below are T cell receptor beta chains from one sample, sequenced in a study of spatial heterogeneity in lung cancer. One entry per CDR3 protein, called by TCRdb with MiXCR from the 5' RACE reads. The sample includes about 82,000 distinct CDR3 sequences, over 10% of them seen just once. The input for sequencing was PBMCs, taken at surgery. The receptors here all came from a male donor with early-stage non-small cell lung cancer. The conserved cysteine and the conserved F or W are not part of the CDR3 here. The order of the fields is clone size, D gene, J gene, V gene, CDR3 protein. A D gene is named only where the DNA matches it firmly. Some rows have no size entry. The others give once, few or many, or a class for an expanded clone.

size: NA; D: NA; J: TRBJ2-3; V: TRBV12-3/TRBV12-4; CDR3: ASKSEGFGDTQY
size: NA; D: NA; J: TRBJ1-2; V: TRBV7-9; CDR3: ASSLETGYT
size: NA; D: TRBD1; J: TRBJ1-2; V: TRBV3-1; CDR3: ASGTGEDYGYT
size: few; D: NA; J: TRBJ2-1; V: TRBV2; CDR3: ASKGAPISNEQF
size: few; D: NA; J: TRBJ2-5; V: TRBV4-1; CDR3: ASSQANLGFAETQY
size: few; D: NA; J: TRBJ2-7; V: TRBV9; CDR3: ASSVGLAYEQY
size: few; D: NA; J: TRBJ1-1; V: TRBV15; CDR3: ATSRERSGVF
size: many; D: TRBD1; J: TRBJ1-3; V: TRBV12-3/TRBV12-4; CDR3: ASSLGQGTGNTIY
size: NA; D: TRBD2; J: TRBJ2-3; V: TRBV11-2; CDR3: ASSLDSGVDTQY
size: few; D: NA; J: TRBJ2-2; V: TRBV13; CDR3: ASGTSPSATGELF
size: NA; D: NA; J: TRBJ1-2; V: TRBV9; CDR3: ASSPGGAGSAYGYT
size: few; D: TRBD1; J: TRBJ2-1; V: TRBV7-9; CDR3: ASSPGTANNEQF
size: NA; D: NA; J: TRBJ2-1; V: TRBV30; CDR3: AWSPDGVSEQF
size: NA; D: TRBD2; J: TRBJ2-3; V: TRBV11-2; CDR3: ASSFGLAGEGDTQY
size: NA; D: TRBD1; J: TRBJ2-2; V: TRBV3-1; CDR3: ASSQLGQGRSGELF
size: few; D: NA; J: TRBJ2-3; V: TRBV6-1; CDR3: ASSERAEGVGDTQY
size: few; D: NA; J: TRBJ2-2; V: TRBV10-3; CDR3: AINRDPYTGELF